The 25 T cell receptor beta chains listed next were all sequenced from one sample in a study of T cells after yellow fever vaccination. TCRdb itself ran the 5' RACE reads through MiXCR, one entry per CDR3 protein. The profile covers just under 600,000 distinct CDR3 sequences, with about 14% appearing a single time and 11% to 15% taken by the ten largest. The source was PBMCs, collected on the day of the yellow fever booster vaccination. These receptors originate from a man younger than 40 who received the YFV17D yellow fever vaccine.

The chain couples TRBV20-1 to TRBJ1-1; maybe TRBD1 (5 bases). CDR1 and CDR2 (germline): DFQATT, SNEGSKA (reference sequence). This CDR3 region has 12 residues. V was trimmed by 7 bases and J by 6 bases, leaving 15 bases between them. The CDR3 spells CSVPWGDAEAFF. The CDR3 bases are TGCAGTGTCCCCTGGGGGGATGCTGAAGCTTTCTTT.

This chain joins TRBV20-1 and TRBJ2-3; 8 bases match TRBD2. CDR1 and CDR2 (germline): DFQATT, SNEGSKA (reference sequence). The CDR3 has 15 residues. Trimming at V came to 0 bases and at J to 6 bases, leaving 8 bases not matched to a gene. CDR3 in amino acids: CSARDSSGSGDTQYF. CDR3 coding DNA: TGCAGTGCTAGAGATTCAAGCGGGAGCGGTGATACGCAGTATTTT.

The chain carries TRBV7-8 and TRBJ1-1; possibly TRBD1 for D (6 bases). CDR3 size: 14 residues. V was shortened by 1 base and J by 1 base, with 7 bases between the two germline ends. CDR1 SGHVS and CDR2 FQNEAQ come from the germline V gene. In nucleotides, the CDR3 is TGTGCCAGCAGCTTAGTACAGGGGAACACTGAAGCTTTCTTT. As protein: CASSLVQGNTEAFF.

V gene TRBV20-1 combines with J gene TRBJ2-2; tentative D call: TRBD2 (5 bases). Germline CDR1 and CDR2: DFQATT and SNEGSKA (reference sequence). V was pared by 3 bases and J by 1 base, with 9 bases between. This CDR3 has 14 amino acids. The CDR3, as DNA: TGCAGTGCTAGGACGCGGGTGAACACCGGGGAGCTGTTTTTT. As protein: CSARTRVNTGELFF.

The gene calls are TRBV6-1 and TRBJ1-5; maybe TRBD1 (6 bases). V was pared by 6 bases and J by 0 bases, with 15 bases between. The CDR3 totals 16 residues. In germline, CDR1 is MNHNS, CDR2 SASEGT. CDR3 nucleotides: TGTGCCAGCAGCCCCAACAGGGCTACTAGCAATCAGCCCCAGCATTTT. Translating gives CASSPNRATSNQPQHF.

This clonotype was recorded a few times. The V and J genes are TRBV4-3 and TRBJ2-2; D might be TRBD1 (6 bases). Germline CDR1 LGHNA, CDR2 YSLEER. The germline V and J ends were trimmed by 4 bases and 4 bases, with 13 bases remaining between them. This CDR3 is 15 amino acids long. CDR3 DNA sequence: TGCGCCAGCAGCCTTAACAGGGTGAGCACCGGGGAGCTGTTTTTT. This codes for CASSLNRVSTGELFF.

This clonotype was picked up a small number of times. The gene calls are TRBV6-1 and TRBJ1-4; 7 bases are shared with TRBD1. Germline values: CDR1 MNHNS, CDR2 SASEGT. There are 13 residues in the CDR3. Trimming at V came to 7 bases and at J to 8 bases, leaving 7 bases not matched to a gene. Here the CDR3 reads CASTYRGQEKLFF. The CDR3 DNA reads TGTGCCAGCACATACAGGGGACAGGAAAAACTGTTTTTT.

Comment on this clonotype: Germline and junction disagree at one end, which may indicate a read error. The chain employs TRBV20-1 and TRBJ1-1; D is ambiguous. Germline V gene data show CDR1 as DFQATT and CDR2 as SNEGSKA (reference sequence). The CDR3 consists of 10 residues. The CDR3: CSARLPRAQF. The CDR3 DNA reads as TGCAGTGCTAGATTACCCCGGGCTCAATTT.

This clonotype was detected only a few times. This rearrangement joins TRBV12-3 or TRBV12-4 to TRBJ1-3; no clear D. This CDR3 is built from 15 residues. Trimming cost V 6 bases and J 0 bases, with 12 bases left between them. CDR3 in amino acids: CASSLQASSGNTIYF. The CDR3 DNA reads TGTGCCAGCAGCCTCCAGGCTAGCTCTGGAAACACCATATATTTT.

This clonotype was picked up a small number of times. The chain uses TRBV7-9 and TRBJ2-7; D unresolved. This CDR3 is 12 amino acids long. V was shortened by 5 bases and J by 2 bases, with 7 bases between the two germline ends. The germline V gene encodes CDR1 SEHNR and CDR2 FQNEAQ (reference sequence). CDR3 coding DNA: TGTGCCAGCAGCCCCCACGCCTACGAGCAGTACTTC. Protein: CASSPHAYEQYF. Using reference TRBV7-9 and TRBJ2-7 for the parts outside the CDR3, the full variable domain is DTGVSQNPRHKITKRGQNVTFRCDPISEHNRLYWYRQTLGQGPEFLTYFQNEAQLEKSRLLSDRFSAERPKGSFSTLEIQRTEQGDSAMYLCASSPHAYEQYFGPGTRLTVT.

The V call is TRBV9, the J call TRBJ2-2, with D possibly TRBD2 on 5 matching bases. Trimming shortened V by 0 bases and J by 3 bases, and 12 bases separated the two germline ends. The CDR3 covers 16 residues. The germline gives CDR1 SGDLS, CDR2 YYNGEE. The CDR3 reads CASSVGTQRHTGELFF. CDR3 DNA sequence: TGTGCCAGCAGCGTAGGTACTCAGCGGCACACCGGGGAGCTGTTTTTT.

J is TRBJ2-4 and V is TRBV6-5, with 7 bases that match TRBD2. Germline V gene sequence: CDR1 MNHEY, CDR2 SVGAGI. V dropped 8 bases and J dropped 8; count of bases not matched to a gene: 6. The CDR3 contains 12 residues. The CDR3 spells CASVGRGDIQYF. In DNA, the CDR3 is TGTGCCAGCGTAGGCCGGGGGGACATTCAGTACTTC.

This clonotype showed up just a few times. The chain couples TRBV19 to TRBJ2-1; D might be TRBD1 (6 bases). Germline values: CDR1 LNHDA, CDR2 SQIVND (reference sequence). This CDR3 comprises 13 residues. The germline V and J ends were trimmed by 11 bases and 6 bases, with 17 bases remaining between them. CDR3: CAAKGVGPNEQFF. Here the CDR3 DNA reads TGTGCCGCCAAGGGGGTTGGGCCCAATGAGCAGTTCTTC.

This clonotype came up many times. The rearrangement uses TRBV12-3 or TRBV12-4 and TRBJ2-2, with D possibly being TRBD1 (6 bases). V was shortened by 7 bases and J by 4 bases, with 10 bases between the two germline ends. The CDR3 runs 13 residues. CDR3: CASTTGFTGELFF. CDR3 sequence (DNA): TGTGCCAGCACCACAGGGTTCACCGGGGAGCTGTTTTTT.

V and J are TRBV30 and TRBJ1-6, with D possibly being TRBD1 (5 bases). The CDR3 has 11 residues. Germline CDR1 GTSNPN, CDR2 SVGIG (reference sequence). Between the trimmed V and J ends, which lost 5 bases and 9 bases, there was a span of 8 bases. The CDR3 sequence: CAWGRVSPLHF. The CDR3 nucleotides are TGTGCCTGGGGCAGGGTTTCACCCCTCCACTTT.

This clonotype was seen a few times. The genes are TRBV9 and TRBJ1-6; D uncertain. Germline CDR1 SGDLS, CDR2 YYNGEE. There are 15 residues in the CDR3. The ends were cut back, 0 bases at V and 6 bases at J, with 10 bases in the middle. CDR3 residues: CASSVAEPTNSPLHF. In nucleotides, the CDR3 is TGTGCCAGCAGCGTAGCTGAGCCGACTAATTCACCCCTCCACTTT.

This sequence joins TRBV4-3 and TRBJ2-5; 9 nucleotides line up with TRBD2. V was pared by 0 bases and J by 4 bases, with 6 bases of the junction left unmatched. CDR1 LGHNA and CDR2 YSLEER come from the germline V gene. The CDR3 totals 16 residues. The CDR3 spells CASSQDVAGGTETQYF. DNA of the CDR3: TGCGCCAGCAGCCAAGATGTCGCGGGAGGGACAGAGACCCAGTACTTC.

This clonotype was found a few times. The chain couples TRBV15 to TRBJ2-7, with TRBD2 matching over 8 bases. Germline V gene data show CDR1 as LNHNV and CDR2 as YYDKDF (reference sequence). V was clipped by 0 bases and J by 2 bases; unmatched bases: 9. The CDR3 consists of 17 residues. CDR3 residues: CATSRDPVKTSAYEQYF. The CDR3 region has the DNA TGTGCCACCAGCAGAGATCCGGTGAAGACTAGCGCCTACGAGCAGTACTTC.

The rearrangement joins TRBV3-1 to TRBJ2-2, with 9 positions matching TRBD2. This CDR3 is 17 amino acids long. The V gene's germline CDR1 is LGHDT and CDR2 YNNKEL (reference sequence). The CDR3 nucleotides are TGTACCTTCTGTTTGCTACTAGCGGGTTCGAACACCGGGGAGCTGTTTTTT. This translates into CTFCLLLAGSNTGELFF.

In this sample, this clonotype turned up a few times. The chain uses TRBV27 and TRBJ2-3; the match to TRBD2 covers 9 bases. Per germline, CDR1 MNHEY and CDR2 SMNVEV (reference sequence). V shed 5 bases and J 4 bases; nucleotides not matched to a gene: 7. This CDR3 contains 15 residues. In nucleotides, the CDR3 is TGTGCCAGCAGTCGGATAGCGGGAGCGGCAGATACGCAGTATTTT. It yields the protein CASSRIAGAADTQYF.

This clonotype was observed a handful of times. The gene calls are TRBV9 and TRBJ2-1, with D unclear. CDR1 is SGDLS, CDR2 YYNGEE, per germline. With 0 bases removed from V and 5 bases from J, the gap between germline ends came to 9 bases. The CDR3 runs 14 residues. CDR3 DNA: TGTGCCAGCAGCGTAGTGGCCTCAAACAATGAGCAGTTCTTC. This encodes CASSVVASNNEQFF.

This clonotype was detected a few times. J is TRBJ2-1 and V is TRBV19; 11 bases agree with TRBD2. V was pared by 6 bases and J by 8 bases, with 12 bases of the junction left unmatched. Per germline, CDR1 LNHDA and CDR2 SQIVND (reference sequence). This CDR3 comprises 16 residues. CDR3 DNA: TGTGCCAGTAGCGCTAATAGCGGGAGGGCCCTGGATGAGCAGTTCTTC. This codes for CASSANSGRALDEQFF.

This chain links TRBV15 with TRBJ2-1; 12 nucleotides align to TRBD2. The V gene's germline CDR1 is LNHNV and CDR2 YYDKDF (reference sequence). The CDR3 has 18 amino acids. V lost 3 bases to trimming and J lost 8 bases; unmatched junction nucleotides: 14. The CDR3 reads CATSSPTGLAGLPYEQFF. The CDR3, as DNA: TGTGCCACCAGCAGTCCGACCGGACTAGCGGGACTCCCCTATGAGCAGTTCTTC.

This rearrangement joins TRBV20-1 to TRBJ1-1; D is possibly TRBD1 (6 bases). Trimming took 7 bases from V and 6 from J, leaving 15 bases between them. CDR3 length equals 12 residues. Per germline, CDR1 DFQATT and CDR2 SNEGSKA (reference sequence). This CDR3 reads CSVKTGYAEAFF. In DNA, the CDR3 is TGCAGTGTTAAAACAGGGTACGCTGAAGCTTTCTTT.

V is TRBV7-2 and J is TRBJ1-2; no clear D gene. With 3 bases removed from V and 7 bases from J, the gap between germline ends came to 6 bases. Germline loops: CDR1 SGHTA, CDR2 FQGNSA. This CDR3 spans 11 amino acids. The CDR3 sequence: CASSFGVGYTF. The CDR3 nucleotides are TGTGCCAGCAGCTTCGGGGTTGGCTACACCTTC.